The 16 T cell receptor beta chains given below trace back to one sample, sequenced in a study of Ad26.COV2.S vaccination and SARS-CoV-2 variants. Noted treatment: around 19 received Ad26.COV2.S at low or high dose, single or two shots; 5 received placebo; per-sample allocation not given. Following the first vaccine or placebo injection, samples were taken on day 63. TCRdb's copy holds only in-frame clones and misses some; the assay was immunoSEQ multiplex PCR. The sample consists of 350,000 to 600,000 clones, around 89% of them appearing once. The starting material was peripheral blood, obtained in a trial of Ad26.COV2.S vaccine versus placebo. These receptors all stem from a person between 18 and 60 years old who received the Ad26.COV2.S COVID-19 vaccine or a placebo.

This clone was observed a handful of times. V usage is TRBV7-2 and J usage is TRBJ1-1; TRBD1 matches at 9 bases. Germline V gives CDR1 SGHTA, CDR2 FQGNSA. This CDR3 region has 17 residues. Trimming removed 5 bases from V and 4 bases from J; junction bases left unmatched: 14. The CDR3 sequence: CASSVTGGPKLGTEAFF. The CDR3 DNA reads as TGTGCCAGCAGCGTAACAGGGGGCCCGAAGCTGGGCACTGAAGCTTTCTTT. The full variable domain, rest sourced from reference TRBV7-2 and TRBJ1-1, is GAGVSQSPSNKVTEKGKDVELRCDPISGHTALYWYRQSLGQGLEFLIYFQGNSAPDKSGLPSDRFSAERTGGSVSTLTIQRTQQEDSAVYLCASSVTGGPKLGTEAFFGQGTRLTVV.

The V and J genes are TRBV7-8 and TRBJ2-7; TRBD2 matches 10 bases. Germline V lookup: CDR1 SGHVS, CDR2 FQNEAQ. The V segment lost 6 bases and the J segment 2 bases; nucleotides outside the gene matches: 4. The CDR3 loop spans 14 amino acids. The CDR3 DNA reads as TGTGCCAGCAGTATACTAGCGGGGCCCTACGAGCAGTACTTC. Protein: CASSILAGPYEQYF.

The gene calls are TRBV7-9 and TRBJ2-3; D unresolved. This CDR3 has 15 residues. The V gene's germline CDR1 is SEHNR and CDR2 FQNEAQ (reference sequence). Trimming stripped 0 bases from V and 4 bases from J, with 11 bases between. This chain's CDR3 is CASSLATGLADTQYF. For the CDR3, the DNA is TGTGCCAGCAGCTTAGCGACGGGTCTCGCAGATACGCAGTATTTT. Full variable domain (missing parts from reference TRBV7-9 and TRBJ2-3): DTGVSQNPRHKITKRGQNVTFRCDPISEHNRLYWYRQTLGQGPEFLTYFQNEAQLEKSRLLSDRFSAERPKGSFSTLEIQRTEQGDSAMYLCASSLATGLADTQYFGPGTRLTVL.

V gene TRBV7-8 combines with J gene TRBJ2-5; weak D call: TRBD2 (6 bases). The CDR3 loop spans 15 amino acids. V was trimmed by 3 bases and J by 0 bases, leaving 11 bases between them. Germline V lookup: CDR1 SGHVS, CDR2 FQNEAQ. CDR3: CASSFVRDYQETQYF. The CDR3 DNA follows: TGTGCCAGCAGCTTCGTCCGGGACTACCAAGAGACCCAGTACTTC.

This CDR3 is CASSRHVMGTGGKNIQYF. DNA for the CDR3: TGTGCCAGCAGCCGCCACGTTATGGGGACGGGGGGCAAAAACATTCAGTACTTC. The V gene is TRBV5-8, the J gene TRBJ2-4; 7 nucleotides match TRBD2. The CDR3 contains 18 residues. CDR1 and CDR2 (germline): SGHTS, YDEGEE. The J segment lost 3 bases and the V segment lost 4 bases, leaving 16 bases of the junction unmatched. The whole variable domain, filled in from reference TRBV5-8 and TRBJ2-4, reads EAGVTQSPTHLIKTRGQQATLRCSPISGHTSVYWYQQALGLGLQFLLWYDEGEERNRGNFPPRFSGRQFPNYSSELNVNALELEDSALYLCASSRHVMGTGGKNIQYFGAGTRLSVL.

The chain has TRBV13 and TRBJ2-6; D is ambiguous. Trimming left V 0 bases short and J 2 bases short, with 17 bases between. Germline loops: CDR1 PRHDT, CDR2 FYEKMQ (reference sequence). CDR3 length: 19 amino acids. The CDR3 nucleotides are TGTGCCAGCAGCTTAGGCCTTGGCACCCGAGGACCTGGGGCCAACGTCCTGACTTTC. This sequence encodes CASSLGLGTRGPGANVLTF.

The rearrangement links TRBV2 to TRBJ2-5; D could derive from TRBD1 or TRBD2 (5 bases each). The CDR3 extends over 15 amino acids. V gave up 7 bases and J gave up 1 base, with 16 bases separating them. CDR1 and CDR2 (germline): SNHLY, FYNNEI. CDR3 bases: TGTGCCAGCACCGACGCTGGGGGTGCCCAAGAGACCCAGTACTTC. This encodes CASTDAGGAQETQYF.

The rearrangement uses TRBV4-3 and TRBJ1-6; D is possibly TRBD1 (5 bases). V shed 0 bases and J shed 2 bases, with 8 bases lying between them. This CDR3 is 16 amino acids long. Germline-derived CDR1 and CDR2 are LGHNA and YSLEER. DNA of the CDR3: TGCGCCAGCAGCCAAGAAGGGACGGCCTATAATTCACCCCTCCACTTT. Residues: CASSQEGTAYNSPLHF.

The chain recombines TRBV20-1 with TRBJ1-2; no definite D call. Trimming stripped 3 bases from V and 4 bases from J, with 15 bases between. This CDR3 has 14 residues. Germline V lookup: CDR1 DFQATT, CDR2 SNEGSKA (reference sequence). CDR3: CSASYWPEIYGYTF. The CDR3 DNA follows: TGCAGTGCTAGTTACTGGCCGGAAATCTATGGCTACACCTTC.

This clone was seen more than once but under ten times. The chain combines TRBV19 with TRBJ1-1; 9 bases are shared with TRBD1. This CDR3 has 15 amino acids. With V trimmed by 9 bases and J by 0 bases, 8 bases remained unmatched. CDR1 is LNHDA, CDR2 SQIVND, per germline (reference sequence). In DNA form, the CDR3 reads TGTGCCAGCACCCGGGACAGGGCACTGAACACTGAAGCTTTCTTT. Protein: CASTRDRALNTEAFF.

The genes are TRBV18 and TRBJ1-4; TRBD1 matches at 8 bases. The CDR3 runs 16 residues. In germline, CDR1 is KGHSH, CDR2 LQKENI. The V gene end was trimmed by 7 bases and the J gene end by 7 bases; junction bases not matched to a gene: 14. This CDR3 reads CASFGQGAGWGEKLFF. In DNA form, the CDR3 reads TGTGCCAGCTTCGGACAGGGAGCGGGCTGGGGTGAAAAACTGTTTTTT. Together with reference TRBV18 and TRBJ1-4, the CDR3 gives the full variable domain: NAGVMQNPRHLVRRRGQEARLRCSPMKGHSHVYWYRQLPEEGLKFMVYLQKENIIDESGMPKERFSAEFPKEGPSILRIQQVVRGDSAAYFCASFGQGAGWGEKLFFGSGTQLSVL.

This chain joins TRBV12-5 and TRBJ1-3; D is unclear. The germline CDR1 and CDR2 sequences are LGHNT and FRNRAP. Between the trimmed V and J ends, which lost 5 bases and 4 bases, there was a span of 3 bases. This CDR3 is 11 amino acids long. DNA of the CDR3: TGTGCTAGTGGTCTAGGAAACACCATATATTTT. This gives the protein CASGLGNTIYF.

The rearrangement links TRBV3-1 (or the pseudogene TRBV3-2) to TRBJ1-3; maybe TRBD1 (6 bases). Between the trimmed V and J ends, which lost 1 base and 0 bases, there was a span of 10 bases. The CDR3 is 16 residues long. The V gene's germline CDR1 is LGHDT and CDR2 YNNKEL (reference sequence). CDR3 region: CASSQGRTDSGNTIYF. CDR3 nucleotide sequence: TGTGCCAGCAGCCAAGGAAGGACAGACTCTGGAAACACCATATATTTT.

The chain couples TRBV5-8 to TRBJ2-1; a weak D match, TRBD2 (5 bases). Trimming took 2 bases from V and 0 from J, leaving 9 bases between them. Per the germline V gene, CDR1 is SGHTS and CDR2 is YDEGEE. The CDR3 has 15 amino acids. The CDR3 nucleotides read TGTGCCAGCAGCTTTGTTGGGAGCTCCTACAATGAGCAGTTCTTC. This codes for CASSFVGSSYNEQFF.

V usage is TRBV11-3 and J usage is TRBJ1-1, with TRBD1 identical over 7 bases. Germline trimming cut 0 bases from V and 1 base from J; bases unmatched to any gene: 17. This CDR3 contains 20 residues. The germline CDR1 and CDR2 sequences are SGHNT and YENEEA. The CDR3 sequence is CASSLDITGARVGPNTEAFF. CDR3 nucleotides: TGTGCCAGCAGCTTAGACATTACAGGGGCAAGGGTAGGACCGAACACTGAAGCTTTCTTT.

V gene TRBV23-1 combines with J gene TRBJ2-7, with 9 bases fitting TRBD1. TRBV23-1 is an open reading frame, and its role is uncertain. After removal of 4 bases from V and 2 bases from J, the junction contained 6 bases not matched to a gene. The CDR3 totals 15 residues. The chain's CDR3 is CASSPPGTGPYEQYF. The CDR3 DNA is TGCGCCAGCAGTCCTCCCGGGACAGGGCCCTACGAGCAGTACTTC.